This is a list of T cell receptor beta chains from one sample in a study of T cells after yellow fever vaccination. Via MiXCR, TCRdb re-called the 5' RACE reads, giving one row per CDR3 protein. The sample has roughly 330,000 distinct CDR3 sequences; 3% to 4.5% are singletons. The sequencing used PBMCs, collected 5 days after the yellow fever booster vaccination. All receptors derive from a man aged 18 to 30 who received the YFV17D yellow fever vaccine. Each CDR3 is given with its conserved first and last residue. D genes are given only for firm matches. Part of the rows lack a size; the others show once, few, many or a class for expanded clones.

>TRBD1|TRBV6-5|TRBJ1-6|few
TGTGCCAGCCGTCTCAGGGGGCCTTCACCCCTCCACTTT
CASRLRGPSPLHF
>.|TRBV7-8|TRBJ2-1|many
TGTGCCAGCAGCTCGGAAACGGCAAGCTCCTACAATGAGCAGTTCTTC
CASSSETASSYNEQFF
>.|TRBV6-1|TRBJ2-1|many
TGTGCCAGCAGTGAAAACTGGCGCTACAATGAGCAGTTCTTC
CASSENWRYNEQFF
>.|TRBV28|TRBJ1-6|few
TGTGCCAGCAGCTCATTAAGGTCACCCCTCCACTTT
CASSSLRSPLHF
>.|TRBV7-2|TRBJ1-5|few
TGTGCCAGCAGCTCCTCCCCACGAGGCAATCAGCCCCAGCATTTT
CASSSSPRGNQPQHF
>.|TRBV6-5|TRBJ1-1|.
TGTGCCAGCAGTTACTCGTCCACCCTGAACACTGAAGCTTTCTTT
CASSYSSTLNTEAFF
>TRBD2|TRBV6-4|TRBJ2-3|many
TGTGCCAGCAGTGACTCGACTAGCGGGGGGGATACGCAGTATTTT
CASSDSTSGGDTQYF
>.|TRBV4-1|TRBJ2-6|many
TGCGCCAGCAGGGGGGACGGCTACTTCTCTGGGGCCAACGTCCTGACTTTC
CASRGDGYFSGANVLTF
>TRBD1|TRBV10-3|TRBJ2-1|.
TGTGCCATCAGTGAGGGCGGACAGGGGGCTAACAATGAGCAGTTCTTC
CAISEGGQGANNEQFF
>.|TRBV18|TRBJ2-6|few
TGTGCCAGCTCACCCGTTGGGAGGTCTGGGGCCAACGTCCTGACTTTC
CASSPVGRSGANVLTF
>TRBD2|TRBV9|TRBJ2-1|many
TGTGCCAGCAGCGGCGGGGGAACCTACAATGAGCAGTTCTTC
CASSGGGTYNEQFF
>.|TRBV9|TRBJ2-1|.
TGTGCCAGCAGCGTAGGGACCGGGGTTAGGAATGAGCAGTTCTTC
CASSVGTGVRNEQFF
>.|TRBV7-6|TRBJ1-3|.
TGTGCCAGCAGCGATAGGGGCCGGGATTCTGGAAACACCATATATTTT
CASSDRGRDSGNTIYF
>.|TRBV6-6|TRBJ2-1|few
TGTGCCAGCAGTTACGGGCGCCTCAATGAGCAGTTCTTC
CASSYGRLNEQFF
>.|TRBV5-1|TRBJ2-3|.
TGCGCCAGCAGCCCGACCGACGGCCGCACAGATACGCAGTATTTT
CASSPTDGRTDTQYF
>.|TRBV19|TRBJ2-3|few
TGTGCCAGTAGAATCCTAGAGCGAGGCACAGATACGCAGTATTTT
CASRILERGTDTQYF
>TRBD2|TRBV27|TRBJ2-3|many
TGTGCCAGCCAGCGGGGACTCCCTAGCACAGATACGCAGTATTTT
CASQRGLPSTDTQYF
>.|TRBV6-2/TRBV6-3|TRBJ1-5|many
TGTGCCAGCCAGTTACAGCCTTGGGAATGGGGCAATCAGCCCCAGCATTTT
CASQLQPWEWGNQPQHF
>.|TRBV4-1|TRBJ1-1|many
TGCGCCAGCAGCCAAGTTGTGAGGGGGGATACTGAAGCTTTCTTT
CASSQVVRGDTEAFF
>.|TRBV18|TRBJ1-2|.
TGTGCCAGCTCACCACCCCAGGGGAGGGATATACCCAACTATGGCTACACCTTC
CASSPPQGRDIPNYGYTF
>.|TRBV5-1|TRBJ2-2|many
TGCGCCAGCAGCACCCGGGGTCGGCGAACCGGGGAGCTGTTTTTT
CASSTRGRRTGELFF
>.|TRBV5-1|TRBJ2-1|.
TGCGCCAGCAGCTCGGAGAGGGTGGTGGGAGATGAGCAGTTCTTC
CASSSERVVGDEQFF
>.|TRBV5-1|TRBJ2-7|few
TGCGCCAGCAGCCAGGGGCGGGGTAGCGTCTACGAGCAGTACTTC
CASSQGRGSVYEQYF
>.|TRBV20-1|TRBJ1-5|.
TGCAGTGCTGGGGTAGATAGCAATCTGCCCCAGCATTTT
CSAGVDSNLPQHF
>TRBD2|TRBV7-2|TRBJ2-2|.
TGTGCCAGCAGCCCCCCCCGGGGGGGGGCTAACACCGGGGAGCTGTTTTTT
CASSPPRGGANTGELFF